This T cell receptor beta chain is from a study of T cell responses to AZD1222 COVID-19 vaccine. Regarding the study as a whole: Baseline serostatus was positive in only a handful of AZD1222 recipients.

Clones were sequenced by immunoSEQ multiplex PCR, and TCRdb holds only the in-frame ones, with some missing. The profile shows more than 150,000 clones, roughly 92% of them singletons. Details on this clone: Its antigen is not known.

Trimming removed 12 bases from V and 7 bases from J; junction bases left unmatched: 7. Germline assignment: CDR1 KGHDR and CDR2 SFDVKD. The CDR3 is 13 residues long. The sequences come from peripheral blood, collected on day 0 of AZD1222 vaccination. The sequence derives from an adult in good health. This chain links TRBV24-1 with TRBJ2-2, with 10 bases lining up with TRBD1. The CDR3 loop is CAHRQGANGELFF. In nucleotides, the CDR3 is TGTGCCCATCGACAGGGGGCGAACGGGGAGCTGTTTTTT.